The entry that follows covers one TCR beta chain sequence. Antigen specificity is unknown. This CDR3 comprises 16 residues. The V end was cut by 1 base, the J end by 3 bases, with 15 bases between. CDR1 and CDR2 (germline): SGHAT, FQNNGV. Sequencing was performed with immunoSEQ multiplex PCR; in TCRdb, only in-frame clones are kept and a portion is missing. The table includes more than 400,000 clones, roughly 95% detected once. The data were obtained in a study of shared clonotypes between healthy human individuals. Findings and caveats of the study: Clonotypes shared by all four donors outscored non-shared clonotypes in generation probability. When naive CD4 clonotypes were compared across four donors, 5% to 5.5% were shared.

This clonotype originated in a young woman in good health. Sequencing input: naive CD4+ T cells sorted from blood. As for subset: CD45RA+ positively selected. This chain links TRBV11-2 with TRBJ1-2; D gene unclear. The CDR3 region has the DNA TGTGCCAGCAGCTTAGGGTCTGGGAATCAATACTATGGCTACACCTTC. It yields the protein CASSLGSGNQYYGYTF.